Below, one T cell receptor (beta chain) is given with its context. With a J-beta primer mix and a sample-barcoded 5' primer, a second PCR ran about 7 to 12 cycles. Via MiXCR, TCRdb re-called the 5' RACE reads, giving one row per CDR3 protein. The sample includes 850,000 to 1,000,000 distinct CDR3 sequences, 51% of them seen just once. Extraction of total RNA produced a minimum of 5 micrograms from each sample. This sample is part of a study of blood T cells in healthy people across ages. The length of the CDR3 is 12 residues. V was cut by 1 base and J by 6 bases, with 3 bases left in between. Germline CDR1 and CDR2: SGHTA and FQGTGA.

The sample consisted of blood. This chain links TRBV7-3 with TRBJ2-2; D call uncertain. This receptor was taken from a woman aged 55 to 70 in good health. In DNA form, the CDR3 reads TGTGCCAGCAGCTTAAAGGCCGGGGAGCTGTTTTTT. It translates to CASSLKAGELFF.